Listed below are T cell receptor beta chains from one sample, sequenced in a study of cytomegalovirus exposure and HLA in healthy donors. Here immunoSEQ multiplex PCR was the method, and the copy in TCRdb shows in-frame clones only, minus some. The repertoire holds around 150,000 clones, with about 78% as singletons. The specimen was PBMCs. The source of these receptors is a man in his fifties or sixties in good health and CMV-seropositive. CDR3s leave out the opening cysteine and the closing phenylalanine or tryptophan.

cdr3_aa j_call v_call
ASSLTGDTEAF TRBJ1-1 TRBV4-2
ASSIGGGHEKLF TRBJ1-4 TRBV19
SVHPSGGTNTEAF TRBJ1-1 TRBV29-1
ASSYVGDPTATNIQY TRBJ2-4 TRBV13
ASRPTGTYEQY TRBJ2-7 TRBV7-2
ASSADRATEAF TRBJ1-1 TRBV5-4
ASSPDRGSSGNTIY TRBJ1-3 TRBV18
ASSAGLAGLSVFNEQF TRBJ2-1 TRBV7-8
ASSFGTFGEQY TRBJ2-7 TRBV11-3
ASGDRATYGYT TRBJ1-2 TRBV12-5
ASSLELAENTGELF TRBJ2-2 TRBV5-1
ASSPSGTNPWQETQY TRBJ2-5 TRBV5-1
ASSSRQPRGTDTQY TRBJ2-3 TRBV7-2
APQGKRNSPLH TRBJ1-6 TRBV25-1
ASNDRGDEKLF TRBJ1-4 TRBV2
ASSRGGSFLDEQY TRBJ2-7 TRBV9
ARYEQY TRBJ2-7 TRBV23-1
ASSQDIGYEQY TRBJ2-7 TRBV4-1
ASSMRREATGELF TRBJ2-2 TRBV19
ASSPLARSSYEQY TRBJ2-7 TRBV18
ASSLDRQETQY TRBJ2-5 TRBV7-3
ASTHDRAFNYGYT TRBJ1-2 TRBV7-9
ASSPGTSGGSETQY TRBJ2-5 TRBV5-1
ASSSGQGTDTQY TRBJ2-3 TRBV6-4
SVASGAGVRTEAF TRBJ1-1 TRBV29-1
ASSPGGRETQY TRBJ2-5 TRBV18
ASSEAGTGYGYT TRBJ1-2 TRBV6-1
SVEGQGGGYT TRBJ1-2 TRBV29-1
ASSPQTGGTYNEQF TRBJ2-1 TRBV14
ASPSGRPPYEQY TRBJ2-7 TRBV6-1
ASSLAGVAGGEQF TRBJ2-1 TRBV5-1
SSSLRDRNTEAF TRBJ1-1 TRBV7-9
ATSTGTSGTYSGGLF TRBJ2-2 TRBV27
ASSDSSNRVSGELF TRBJ2-2 TRBV6-4
ASRTGGVEKLF TRBJ1-4 TRBV6-1
ASSPAFLAGGASYEQY TRBJ2-7 TRBV18
ASRRRADSSYNEQF TRBJ2-1 TRBV4-2
ASSRQGAREKLF TRBJ1-4 TRBV5-1
ASSFTGGADTQY TRBJ2-3 TRBV27
ASSLRLAGQETQY TRBJ2-5 TRBV5-4
ASSFRQAQLNTEAF TRBJ1-1 TRBV27
ASIGTGGETQY TRBJ2-5 TRBV2
ASSLAYGGHEVF TRBJ1-1 TRBV5-4
ASRDRARLTGELF TRBJ2-2 TRBV6-5
ASRQLAEDSYEQY TRBJ2-7 TRBV2
ASSQAVFSYNEQF TRBJ2-1 TRBV4-2
ASSLYRGGNIQY TRBJ2-4 TRBV7-8
ASSFLGSSYGYT TRBJ1-2 TRBV5-4
ASSLVQGELRDNYGYT TRBJ1-2 TRBV5-1
ASSFGGGSNTGELF TRBJ2-2 TRBV5-4
ASSESGGTEAF TRBJ1-1 TRBV10-2
ASSRTGYEQY TRBJ2-7 TRBV5-6
ASCTTEGGELF TRBJ2-2 TRBV18
ASSFTYEQY TRBJ2-7 TRBV7-2
ASSIVGTGIYEQY TRBJ2-7 TRBV19
SARTGNSYNEQF TRBJ2-1 TRBV29-1